The following is a T cell receptor (beta chain) sequence with its context. The antigen remains undetermined. Unique molecular identifiers tagged the TCRbeta library. TCRdb fed the PCR reads into MiXCR, producing one record per CDR3 protein. The sample records some 260,000 distinct CDR3 sequences, approximately 24% being singletons. The data belong to a study of T-cell reconstitution after alpha-beta-depleted transplantation in children. Overall study results and limits: Fresh T-cell production supplied most of the T-cell counts and diversity seen one year after transplant. Surviving recipient cells, namely T cells and thymic progenitors, were the source of high day-60 TCRbeta diversity in some patients. Reportedly, only several hundred clones from non-depleted graft cells drove alpha-beta T-cell counts at about two months.

Looked up from germline, CDR1 is LGHNA and CDR2 is YNFKEQ. The CDR3 contains 15 residues. V was clipped by 2 bases and J by 6 bases, with 15 bases between them. The chain employs TRBV4-2 and TRBJ2-3; D might be TRBD2 (6 bases). Sequencing was performed on PBMCs, mostly from graft donor cells, taken 360 days after TCRalphabeta/CD19-depleted stem cell transplant. The receptor was isolated from a female patient aged 2-15 years who had a stem cell transplant for congenital amegakaryocytic thrombocytopenia, so the T cells may come from the graft donor. The CDR3 sequence: CASSQWRGGGDTQYF. The CDR3 DNA reads TGTGCCAGCAGCCAATGGAGGGGAGGAGGGGATACGCAGTATTTT.